These 27 T cell receptor beta chains share one sample of origin, sequenced in a study of blood T cells in healthy people across ages. A second PCR of about 7 to 12 cycles used a sample-barcoded 5' primer and a J-beta primer mix. One entry per CDR3 protein results from TCRdb running MiXCR on the 5' RACE reads. This sample has under 950,000 distinct CDR3 sequences, with about a fifth found just once. Material for sequencing was blood. Every receptor here comes from an older man in good health.

This clonotype has a count of ten or more. The rearrangement links TRBV5-1 to TRBJ2-1; D not certain. From germline, CDR1 is SGHRS and CDR2 YFSETQ. The V end was cut by 0 bases, the J end by 6 bases, with 7 bases between. The CDR3 contains 13 residues. CDR3 in DNA: TGCGCCAGCAGCTTGGTAGTCAGCAATGAGCAGTTCTTC. This encodes CASSLVVSNEQFF.

The genes are TRBV9 and TRBJ1-2, with a weak D call TRBD1 (6 bases). The V and J ends lost 0 bases and 6 bases respectively, with 12 bases between them. The germline CDR1 and CDR2 sequences are SGDLS and YYNGEE. The CDR3 length is 14 residues. CDR3 nucleotides: TGTGCCAGCAGCGTAGGGGGGCAGGGCCATGGCTACACCTTC. It yields the protein CASSVGGQGHGYTF. Looking up the rest from reference TRBV9 and TRBJ1-2 gives the full variable domain: DSGVTQTPKHLITATGQRVTLRCSPRSGDLSVYWYQQSLDQGLQFLIQYYNGEERAKGNILERFSAQQFPDLHSELNLSSLELGDSALYFCASSVGGQGHGYTFGSGTRLTVV.

This clonotype has only a few counts. The chain is built from TRBV12-3 or TRBV12-4 and TRBJ1-6, with D perhaps TRBD1 (5 bases). The V end was cut by 7 bases, the J end by 1 base, with 11 bases between. The CDR3 is 15 amino acids. The DNA of the CDR3 is TGTGCCAGCACCTTCGGGGCGTCCTATAATTCACCCCTCCACTTT. It yields the protein CASTFGASYNSPLHF.

This clonotype has only a few counts. J is TRBJ1-1 and V is TRBV28; possible D gene TRBD1, 5 bases. V lost 0 bases, J lost 1 base, and 9 bases lay in between. This CDR3 is 15 amino acids long. The germline V gene encodes CDR1 MDHEN and CDR2 SYDVKM. The CDR3, as DNA: TGTGCCAGCAGTTTATGGGGACGGGGGAACACTGAAGCTTTCTTT. This translates into CASSLWGRGNTEAFF. The variable domain in full, completed from reference TRBV28 and TRBJ1-1, reads DVKVTQSSRYLVKRTGEKVFLECVQDMDHENMFWYRQDPGLGLRLIYFSYDVKMKEKGDIPEGYSVSREKKERFSLILESASTNQTSMYLCASSLWGRGNTEAFFGQGTRLTVV.

The rearrangement joins TRBV27 to TRBJ2-7; tentatively, D is TRBD2 (5 bases). CDR1 is MNHEY and CDR2 is SMNVEV in the germline V gene (reference sequence). CDR3 length: 12 amino acids. Trimming pared 10 bases from V and 3 bases from J, leaving 13 bases between. The CDR3 coding sequence is TGTGCCACCAGCAACGGGGTCTACGAGCAGTACTTC. Translation: CATSNGVYEQYF.

This CDR3 reads CASSPRDFGSSTF. The DNA of the CDR3 is TGTGCCAGCAGCCCTCGGGATTTTGGGTCGTCCACCTTC. The chain links TRBV9 to TRBJ1-2; D call uncertain. The germline V and J ends were trimmed by 4 bases and 13 bases, with 20 bases remaining between them. CDR1 is SGDLS, CDR2 YYNGEE, per germline. This CDR3 has 13 residues.

In its sample, this clonotype was seen a few times. The chain carries TRBV5-1 and TRBJ2-5; unclear D gene. The germline V gene encodes CDR1 SGHRS and CDR2 YFSETQ. Trimming left V 0 bases short and J 4 bases short, with 13 bases between. The CDR3 loop spans 15 amino acids. The DNA of the CDR3 is TGCGCCAGCAGCTTGGAAAGGGCATGGTCAGAGACCCAGTACTTC. It yields the protein CASSLERAWSETQYF.

This rearrangement joins TRBV12-3 or TRBV12-4 to TRBJ1-5; D remains unclear. Trimming stripped 5 bases from V and 5 bases from J, with 16 bases between. There are 15 residues in the CDR3. DNA for the CDR3: TGTGCCAGCAGTGCTCGGACGGACCCTCATCAGCCCCAGCATTTT. This translates into CASSARTDPHQPQHF.

This clonotype was picked up a small number of times. This rearrangement joins TRBV20-1 to TRBJ2-1; 10 positions match TRBD2. The CDR3 is made up of 15 amino acids. Per the germline V gene, CDR1 is DFQATT and CDR2 is SNEGSKA (reference sequence). V was clipped by 4 bases and J by 7 bases; unmatched bases: 10. This CDR3 reads CSATSSGGTWNEQFF. CDR3 coding DNA: TGCAGTGCTACCTCTAGCGGGGGAACCTGGAATGAGCAGTTCTTC.

In its sample, this clonotype was seen a few times. This chain links TRBV12-3 or TRBV12-4 with TRBJ1-6; D remains unclear. Trimming removed 0 bases at V and 6 bases at J, with 3 bases between. The CDR3 contains 13 residues. Here the CDR3 DNA reads TGTGCCAGCAGTTTAGCGATTAATTCACCCCTCCACTTT. The encoded protein is CASSLAINSPLHF.

The chain uses TRBV7-6 and TRBJ2-5; TRBD1 matches at 8 bases. CDR1 and CDR2 from the germline V gene are SGHVS and FNYEAQ. Germline trimming cut 5 bases from V and 5 bases from J; bases unmatched to any gene: 7. The CDR3 length is 14 residues. The DNA for the CDR3 is TGTGCCAGCAGCACCGGACAGGGTCCGGAGACCCAGTACTTC. Amino acids: CASSTGQGPETQYF.

V and J are TRBV3-1 and TRBJ1-1; D is ambiguous. Trimming left V 6 bases short and J 0 bases short, with 11 bases between. Germline CDR1 LGHDT, CDR2 YNNKEL (reference sequence). This CDR3 comprises 14 residues. The CDR3 spells CASSPSAMNTEAFF. DNA of the CDR3: TGTGCCAGCAGTCCCTCGGCTATGAACACTGAAGCTTTCTTT. Variable domain in full (rest from reference TRBV3-1 and TRBJ1-1): DTAVSQTPKYLVTQMGNDKSIKCEQNLGHDTMYWYKQDSKKFLKIMFSYNNKELIINETVPNRFSPKSPDKAHLNLHINSLELGDSAVYFCASSPSAMNTEAFFGQGTRLTVV.

This clonotype was counted a few times. The chain carries TRBV5-1 and TRBJ2-1; 9 bases agree with TRBD1. The CDR3 is made up of 16 amino acids. The V gene end was trimmed by 4 bases and the J gene end by 4 bases; junction bases not matched to a gene: 9. CDR1 and CDR2 from the germline V gene are SGHRS and YFSETQ. CDR3 DNA sequence: TGCGCCAGCAGCGGCGGACCGGGACAGGGATACAATGAGCAGTTCTTC. Amino acids: CASSGGPGQGYNEQFF.

This chain uses TRBV6-5 with TRBJ1-2, with D tentatively TRBD1 (6 bases). The V and J ends lost 6 bases and 8 bases respectively, with 16 bases between them. This CDR3 has 13 residues. Germline values: CDR1 MNHEY, CDR2 SVGAGI. The CDR3 here is CASRDVQGRGYTF. DNA for the CDR3: TGTGCCAGCAGGGACGTACAGGGAAGGGGCTACACCTTC.

The chain recombines TRBV9 with TRBJ1-1, with 9 positions matching TRBD1. CDR1 and CDR2 (germline): SGDLS, YYNGEE. The CDR3 consists of 17 residues. V lost 4 bases to trimming and J lost 0 bases; unmatched junction nucleotides: 10. CDR3 region: CASSPAGTGLMNTEAFF. The CDR3 DNA follows: TGTGCCAGCAGCCCAGCCGGGACAGGGTTGATGAACACTGAAGCTTTCTTT.

J is TRBJ2-1 and V is TRBV5-1; 12 bases align to TRBD2. The germline V gene has CDR1 SGHRS and CDR2 YFSETQ. The CDR3 totals 17 residues. V was clipped by 0 bases and J by 8 bases; unmatched bases: 9. The CDR3 DNA reads as TGCGCCAGCAGCTTGGTTGCTAGCGGGGGGGCCAGTGATGAGCAGTTCTTC. This sequence encodes CASSLVASGGASDEQFF.

The CDR3, as DNA: TGTGCCAGCAGCCCACCGGGAGGGGGGGCTTTCTTT. It specifies CASSPPGGGAFF. This sequence joins TRBV12-3 or TRBV12-4 and TRBJ1-1; D is possibly TRBD1 (6 bases). V shed 6 bases and J shed 11 bases, with 16 bases lying between them. The CDR3 runs to 12 residues.

This clonotype turned up a few times. The chain carries TRBV5-1 and TRBJ2-1; 9 bases map to TRBD1. CDR3 size: 15 residues. Germline CDR1 reads SGHRS; CDR2 reads YFSETQ. The ends lost 3 bases at V and 4 bases at J; junction bases unmatched: 5. The CDR3 DNA reads TGCGCCAGCAGCTCCGGGACAGGGAGATACAATGAGCAGTTCTTC. Protein sequence: CASSSGTGRYNEQFF.

A few counts support this clonotype. The chain carries TRBV24-1 and TRBJ2-5, with 7 bases that match TRBD1. There are 14 residues in the CDR3. The ends lost 5 bases at V and 4 bases at J; junction bases unmatched: 6. The germline CDR1 and CDR2 sequences are KGHDR and SFDVKD. The CDR3 region is CATSGPTGPETQYF. CDR3 nucleotides: TGTGCCACCAGTGGCCCGACAGGGCCAGAGACCCAGTACTTC.

The chain joins TRBV14 to TRBJ2-3; 13 bases match TRBD2. V gave up 4 bases and J gave up 2 bases; unmatched junction bases: 3. This CDR3 has 16 amino acids. Per the germline V gene, CDR1 is SGHDN and CDR2 is FVKESK. The CDR3 DNA sequence: TGTGCCAGCAGCCGACTAGCGGGGGGCCTCACAGATACGCAGTATTTT. Translation: CASSRLAGGLTDTQYF.

This clonotype was observed a few times. The V call is TRBV29-1, the J call TRBJ2-1; 8 bases are a match to TRBD1. The ends lost 6 bases at V and 9 bases at J; junction bases unmatched: 4. Germline V gives CDR1 SQVTM, CDR2 ANQGSEA. The CDR3 runs 11 residues. CDR3 nucleotide sequence: TGCAGCGTCGAACAGGGGGGTGAGCAGTTCTTC. This sequence encodes CSVEQGGEQFF.

The chain has TRBV5-1 and TRBJ2-3, with a weak D call TRBD2 (6 bases). This CDR3 region has 16 residues. Germline lookup yields CDR1 SGHRS and CDR2 YFSETQ. Trimming took 4 bases from V and 0 from J, leaving 15 bases between them. CDR3 sequence: CASSLGSGTSTDTQYF. The DNA of the CDR3 is TGCGCCAGCAGCCTAGGTAGCGGTACTAGCACAGATACGCAGTATTTT.

The chain is built from TRBV19 and TRBJ2-3; D remains ambiguous. The germline V gene has CDR1 LNHDA and CDR2 SQIVND (reference sequence). This CDR3 is built from 14 residues. The V and J ends lost 4 bases and 2 bases respectively, with 10 bases between them. CDR3 residues: CASSTLDPTDTQYF. The CDR3, as DNA: TGTGCCAGTAGTACCCTTGACCCCACAGATACGCAGTATTTT. Full variable domain (remainder filled in from reference TRBV19 and TRBJ2-3): DGGITQSPKYLFRKEGQNVTLSCEQNLNHDAMYWYRQDPGQGLRLIYYSQIVNDFQKGDIAEGYSVSREKKESFPLTVTSAQKNPTAFYLCASSTLDPTDTQYFGPGTRLTVL.

This clonotype was observed a handful of times. The V call is TRBV15, the J call TRBJ1-1; weak D call: TRBD1 (6 bases). Germline V gene lookup returns CDR1 LNHNV and CDR2 YYDKDF (reference sequence). The length of the CDR3 is 14 residues. V gave up 3 bases and J gave up 4 bases, with 12 bases separating them. The CDR3 loop is CATSRFQGTTEAFF. In nucleotides, the CDR3 is TGTGCCACCAGCAGGTTTCAGGGGACCACTGAAGCTTTCTTT.

This chain links TRBV5-1 with TRBJ2-1, with D unclear. V was clipped by 4 bases and J by 1 base, with 3 bases between them. Germline CDR1 reads SGHRS; CDR2 reads YFSETQ. This CDR3 spans 12 amino acids. CDR3 in DNA: TGCGCCAGCAGCGCTTCCTACAATGAGCAGTTCTTC. Its protein product is CASSASYNEQFF.

This clonotype was counted only a few times. The chain uses TRBV15 and TRBJ1-2; D gene unclear. The CDR3 loop spans 14 amino acids. V lost 0 bases to trimming and J lost 4 bases, with 9 bases between them. Germline V gene lookup returns CDR1 LNHNV and CDR2 YYDKDF (reference sequence). CDR3 protein: CATSREQASYGYTF. In DNA, the CDR3 is TGTGCCACCAGCAGAGAGCAGGCCTCCTATGGCTACACCTTC.

V gene TRBV9 combines with J gene TRBJ2-5; 9 nucleotides agree with TRBD2. V lost 4 bases to trimming and J lost 5 bases; unmatched junction nucleotides: 12. Germline CDR1 reads SGDLS; CDR2 reads YYNGEE. CDR3 length equals 16 residues. CDR3 sequence reads: CASSNGLAGWQETQYF. The CDR3 coding sequence is TGTGCCAGCAGCAACGGGCTAGCGGGGTGGCAGGAGACCCAGTACTTC.